This note documents a single T cell receptor (beta chain) sequence. Here immunoSEQ multiplex PCR was the method, and the copy in TCRdb shows in-frame clones only, minus some. This sample carries around 84,000 clones, 94% of them seen once, and the ten largest clones take more than 0.75%. This specimen comes from a study of T cell changes during pregnancy in multiple sclerosis. Losses at the gene ends were 4 bases for V and 0 bases for J; bases not matched to a gene: 7. Germline V CDR1 and CDR2: LGHNA, YNFKEQ. CDR3 length: 16 amino acids. The sequencing used peripheral blood, collected in the second trimester of pregnancy. The chain is built from TRBV4-2 and TRBJ2-7, with 9 bases matching TRBD2. The sequence came from a female donor in good health, enrolled as a control in a pregnancy study. The CDR3 bases are TGTGCCAGCAGCCCCCGACTAGCGGAGAGCTCCTACGAGCAGTACTTC. Translation: CASSPRLAESSYEQYF.